This T cell receptor (beta chain) is drawn from a study of cytomegalovirus exposure and HLA in healthy donors. Study-level findings and limits: It was reported that the classifier diagnosed cytomegalovirus status with high specificity and sensitivity in both the original and validation cohorts. Later genetic work tied a missense DCLRE1C variant to beta-chain V and J trimming. A likely sequencing artifact accounted for one observed cluster of highly shared sequence variants.

It was healthy bone marrow donors who served as donors. The PCR employed 60 Vbeta primers together with 13 Jbeta primers. TCRdb's copy holds only in-frame clones and misses some; the assay was immunoSEQ multiplex PCR. The sample yields approximately 89,000 clones, about 80% seen once. The germline gives CDR1 SGHDT, CDR2 YYEEEE. The CDR3 runs to 12 residues. The V end was cut by 6 bases, the J end by 5 bases, with 9 bases between. In regard to this clone: What it recognizes is unknown.

Material for sequencing was PBMCs. The sequence was obtained from a man aged 25-45 years in good health and CMV-seropositive. The chain carries TRBV5-6 and TRBJ1-3; maybe TRBD1 (5 bases). The CDR3 loop reads CASKMDRNTIYF. In DNA form, the CDR3 reads TGTGCCAGCAAAATGGACAGAAACACCATATATTTT.